Below, 8 T cell receptor beta chains from the same sample are listed, as sequenced in a study of blood T cell repertoires in COVID-19. Data came from immunoSEQ multiplex PCR; TCRdb stores just in-frame clones and leaves some out. The sample shows fewer than 110,000 clones, roughly nine tenths of them seen only once. The source material was peripheral blood. Source of these receptors: a human donor in a cohort sampled during active COVID-19.

V and J are TRBV2 and TRBJ2-1; TRBD2 matches at 8 bases. V dropped 2 bases and J dropped 0; count of bases not matched to a gene: 3. The CDR3 is made up of 16 amino acids. The V gene's germline CDR1 is SNHLY and CDR2 FYNNEI. CDR3: CASSETLAGSYNEQFF. CDR3 DNA sequence: TGTGCCAGCAGTGAAACCCTAGCGGGCTCCTACAATGAGCAGTTCTTC.

The chain couples TRBV6-5 to TRBJ2-1; 15 positions agree with TRBD2. V lost 6 bases, J lost 10 bases, and 7 bases stayed unmatched. The CDR3 length is 15 residues. CDR1 and CDR2 (germline): MNHEY, SVGAGI. The CDR3 spells CASRFGLAGGQEQFF. The CDR3 region has the DNA TGTGCCAGCAGATTCGGACTAGCGGGGGGGCAGGAGCAGTTCTTC.

V gene TRBV27 combines with J gene TRBJ2-3; D call uncertain. This CDR3 contains 14 residues. V lost 6 bases, J lost 1 base, and 11 bases lay in between. CDR1 MNHEY and CDR2 SMNVEV come from the germline V gene (reference sequence). Here the CDR3 DNA reads TGTGCCAGCAGCTCCTATCGGGGCACAGATACGCAGTATTTT. It encodes CASSSYRGTDTQYF.

This sequence joins TRBV6-5 and TRBJ2-7; no reliable D call. Germline lookup yields CDR1 MNHEY and CDR2 SVGAGI. This CDR3 is 13 amino acids long. The V gene lost 2 bases and the J gene lost 1 base, with 6 bases spanning the gap. The CDR3 nucleotides are TGTGCCAGCAGTTACGCGGATTCCTACGAGCAGTACTTC. Protein product: CASSYADSYEQYF.

This clone is a singleton in its sample. The chain recombines TRBV29-1 with TRBJ2-2; 10 nucleotides agree with TRBD2. Trimming at V came to 7 bases and at J to 6 bases, leaving 14 bases not matched to a gene. CDR1 is SQVTM and CDR2 is ANQGSEA in the germline V gene. The CDR3 spans 16 residues. CDR3 coding DNA: TGCAGCGCCTTACCGCTAGCGGGAGAGGGTGCCGGGGAGCTGTTTTTT. Translated, it gives CSALPLAGEGAGELFF.

This clone came up once. V gene TRBV5-5 combines with J gene TRBJ2-6; D gene unclear. From germline, CDR1 is SGHKS and CDR2 YYEKEE (reference sequence). V was cut by 2 bases and J by 0 bases, with 9 bases left in between. The CDR3 contains 16 residues. In DNA, the CDR3 is TGTGCCAGCAGCTTCTTCTATTTCTCTGGGGCCAACGTCCTGACTTTC. It specifies CASSFFYFSGANVLTF.

The V gene is TRBV27, the J gene TRBJ2-3; no clear D. Germline V gene lookup returns CDR1 MNHEY and CDR2 SMNVEV (reference sequence). This CDR3 has 14 amino acids. The V end was cut by 3 bases, the J end by 0 bases, with 7 bases between. Here the CDR3 reads CASSLYSSTDTQYF. CDR3 sequence (DNA): TGTGCCAGCAGTTTGTACAGCAGCACAGATACGCAGTATTTT.

The chain uses TRBV7-9 and TRBJ2-1, with 7 bases matching TRBD2. The germline V gene has CDR1 SEHNR and CDR2 FQNEAQ (reference sequence). The CDR3 runs 15 residues. Unmatched junction bases numbered 10, after V lost 2 bases and J lost 9 bases. CDR3 DNA: TGTGCCAGCAGCTTACCTAGCGGATATTCTAGTGAGCAGTTCTTC. Translating gives CASSLPSGYSSEQFF.